This TCR beta chain comes out of a study of response to subunit inactivated influenza vaccine. One entry per CDR3 protein, called by TCRdb with MiXCR from the RT-PCR reads. The sample carries over 400,000 distinct CDR3 sequences, approximately 10% recorded once. Of note for this clonotype: Antigen specificity is unknown.

General study findings and limits: Each seasonal influenza vaccination recruits few new T cells, the authors suggested.

Sequenced here: PBMCs from blood, sampled about 40 days after vaccination. The receptor comes from a man aged 45-60 years who received an inactivated influenza vaccine.

The CDR3 DNA follows: TGTGCCAGCAGCGTGACAGGGGGCGCGGACACCGGGGAGCTGTTTTTT. Protein product: CASSVTGGADTGELFF. The V and J genes are TRBV11-3 and TRBJ2-2; 10 bases fit TRBD1. J was trimmed by 3 bases and V by 5 bases; bases with no gene match: 6. The CDR3 has 16 amino acids. Germline CDR1 is SGHNT and CDR2 is YENEEA.